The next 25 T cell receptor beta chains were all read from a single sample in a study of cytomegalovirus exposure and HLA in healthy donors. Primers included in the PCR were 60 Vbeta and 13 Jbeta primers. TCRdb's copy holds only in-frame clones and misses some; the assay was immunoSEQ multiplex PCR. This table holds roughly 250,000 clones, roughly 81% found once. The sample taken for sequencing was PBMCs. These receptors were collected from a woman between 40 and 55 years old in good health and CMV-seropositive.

The CDR3 region is CASSLADSPLHF. Here the CDR3 DNA reads TGTGCCAGCAGCTTGGCGGATTCACCCCTCCACTTT. The gene calls are TRBV5-6 and TRBJ1-6, with D unresolved. Germline V gene lookup returns CDR1 SGHDT and CDR2 YYEEEE. Trimming removed 0 bases from V and 8 bases from J, with 3 bases in between. This CDR3 has 12 amino acids. Complete variable domain (other parts from reference TRBV5-6 and TRBJ1-6): DAGVTQSPTHLIKTRGQQVTLRCSPKSGHDTVSWYQQALGQGPQFIFQYYEEEERQRGNFPDRFSGHQFPNYSSELNVNALLLGDSALYLCASSLADSPLHFGNGTRLTVT.

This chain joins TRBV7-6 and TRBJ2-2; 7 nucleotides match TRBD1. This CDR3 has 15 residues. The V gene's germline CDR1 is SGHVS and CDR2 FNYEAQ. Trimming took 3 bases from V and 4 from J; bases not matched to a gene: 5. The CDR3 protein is CASSFEGGGTGELFF. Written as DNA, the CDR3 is TGTGCCAGCAGCTTTGAAGGGGGCGGCACCGGGGAGCTGTTTTTT.

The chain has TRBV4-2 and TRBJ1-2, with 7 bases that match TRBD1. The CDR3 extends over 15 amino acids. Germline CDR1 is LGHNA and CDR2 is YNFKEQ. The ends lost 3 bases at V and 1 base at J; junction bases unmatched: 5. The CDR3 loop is CASSQAGQSNYGYTF. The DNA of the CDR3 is TGTGCCAGCAGCCAGGCGGGACAGAGTAACTATGGCTACACCTTC.

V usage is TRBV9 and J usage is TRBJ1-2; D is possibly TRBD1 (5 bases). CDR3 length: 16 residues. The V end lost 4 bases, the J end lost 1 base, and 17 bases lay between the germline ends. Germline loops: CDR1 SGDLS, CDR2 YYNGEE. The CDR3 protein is CASSPRGSDSNYGYTF. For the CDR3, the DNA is TGTGCCAGCAGCCCTAGGGGATCTGACAGTAACTATGGCTACACCTTC.

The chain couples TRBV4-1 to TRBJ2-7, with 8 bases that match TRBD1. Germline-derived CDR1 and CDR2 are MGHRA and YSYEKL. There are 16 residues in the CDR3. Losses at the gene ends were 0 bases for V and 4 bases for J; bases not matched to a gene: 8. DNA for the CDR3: TGCGCCAGCAGCCAAGAACGGACAGGGTTGCGTTACGAGCAGTACTTC. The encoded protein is CASSQERTGLRYEQYF.

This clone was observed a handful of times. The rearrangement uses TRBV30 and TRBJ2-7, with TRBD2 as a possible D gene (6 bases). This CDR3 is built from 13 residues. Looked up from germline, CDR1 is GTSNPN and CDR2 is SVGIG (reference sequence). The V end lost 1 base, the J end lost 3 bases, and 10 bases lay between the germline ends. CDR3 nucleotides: TGTGCCTGGAGTGGGGGACTGGGCTACGAGCAGTACTTC. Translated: CAWSGGLGYEQYF.

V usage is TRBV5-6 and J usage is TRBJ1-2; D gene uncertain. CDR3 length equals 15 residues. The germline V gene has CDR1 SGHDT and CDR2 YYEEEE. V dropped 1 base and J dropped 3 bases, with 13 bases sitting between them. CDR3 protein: CASSLPSRGDYGYTF. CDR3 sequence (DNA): TGTGCCAGCAGCTTGCCATCCCGGGGTGACTATGGCTACACCTTC.

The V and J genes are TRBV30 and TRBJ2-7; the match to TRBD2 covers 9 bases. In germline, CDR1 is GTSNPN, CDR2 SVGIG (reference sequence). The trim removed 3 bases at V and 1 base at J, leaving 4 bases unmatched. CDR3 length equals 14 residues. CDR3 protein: CAWRGLAGSYEQYF. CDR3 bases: TGTGCCTGGAGAGGGCTAGCGGGATCCTACGAGCAGTACTTC.

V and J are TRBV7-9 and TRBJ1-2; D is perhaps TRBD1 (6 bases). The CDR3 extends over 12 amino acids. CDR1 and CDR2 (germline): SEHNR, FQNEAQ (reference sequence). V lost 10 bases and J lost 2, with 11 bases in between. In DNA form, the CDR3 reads TGTGCCATTTCAGGGGTCAACTATGGCTACACCTTC. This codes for CAISGVNYGYTF.

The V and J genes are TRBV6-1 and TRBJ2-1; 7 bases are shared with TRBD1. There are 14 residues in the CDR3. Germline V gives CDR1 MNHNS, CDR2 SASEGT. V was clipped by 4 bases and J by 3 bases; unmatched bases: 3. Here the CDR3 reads CASSAGTVYNEQFF. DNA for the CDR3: TGTGCCAGCAGTGCCGGGACAGTCTACAATGAGCAGTTCTTC.

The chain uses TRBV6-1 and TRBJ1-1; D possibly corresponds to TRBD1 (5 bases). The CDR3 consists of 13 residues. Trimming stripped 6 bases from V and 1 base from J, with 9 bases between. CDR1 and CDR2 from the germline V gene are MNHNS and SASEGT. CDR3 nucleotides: TGTGCCAGCAGCCTCGGGGGGAACACTGAAGCTTTCTTT. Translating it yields CASSLGGNTEAFF.

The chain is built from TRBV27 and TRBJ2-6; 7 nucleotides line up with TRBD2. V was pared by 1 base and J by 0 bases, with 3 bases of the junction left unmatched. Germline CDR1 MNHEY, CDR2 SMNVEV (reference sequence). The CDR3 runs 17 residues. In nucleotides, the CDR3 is TGTGCCAGCAGTTTATTAGCGGGCTACTCTGGGGCCAACGTCCTGACTTTC. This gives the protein CASSLLAGYSGANVLTF.

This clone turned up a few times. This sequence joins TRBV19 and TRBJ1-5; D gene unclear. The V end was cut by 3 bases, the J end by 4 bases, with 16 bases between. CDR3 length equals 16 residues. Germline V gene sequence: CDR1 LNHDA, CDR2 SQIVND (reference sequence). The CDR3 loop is CASSIKWGGRNQPQHF. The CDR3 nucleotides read TGTGCCAGTAGTATTAAATGGGGAGGTAGGAATCAGCCCCAGCATTTT.

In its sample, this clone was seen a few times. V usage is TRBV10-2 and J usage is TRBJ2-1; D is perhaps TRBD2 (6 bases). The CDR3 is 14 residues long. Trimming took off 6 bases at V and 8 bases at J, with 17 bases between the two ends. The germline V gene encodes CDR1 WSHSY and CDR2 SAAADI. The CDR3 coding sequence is TGCGCCAGCAGGGCGCTGTGGGACTCCGATGAGCAGTTCTTC. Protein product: CASRALWDSDEQFF.

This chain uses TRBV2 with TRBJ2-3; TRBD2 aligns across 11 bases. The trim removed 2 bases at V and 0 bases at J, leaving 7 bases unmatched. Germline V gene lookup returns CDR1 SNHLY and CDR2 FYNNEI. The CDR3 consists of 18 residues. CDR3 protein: CASSELAGGSSSTDTQYF. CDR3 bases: TGTGCCAGCAGTGAACTAGCGGGAGGCTCCTCGAGCACAGATACGCAGTATTTT.

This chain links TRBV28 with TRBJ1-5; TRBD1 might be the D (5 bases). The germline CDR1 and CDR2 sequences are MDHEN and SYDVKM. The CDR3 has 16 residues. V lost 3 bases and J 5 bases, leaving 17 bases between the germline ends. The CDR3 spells CASSFPGGGRYQPQHF. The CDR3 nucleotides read TGTGCCAGCAGTTTTCCGGGGGGAGGACGATATCAGCCCCAGCATTTT.

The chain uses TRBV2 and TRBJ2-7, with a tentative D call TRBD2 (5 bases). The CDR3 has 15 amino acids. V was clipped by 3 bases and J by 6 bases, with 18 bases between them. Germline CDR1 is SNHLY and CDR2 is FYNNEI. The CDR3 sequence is CASSEVVGKTSEQYF. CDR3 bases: TGTGCCAGCAGTGAGGTGGTCGGGAAGACCTCCGAGCAGTACTTC. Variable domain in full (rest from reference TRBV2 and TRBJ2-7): EPEVTQTPSHQVTQMGQEVILRCVPISNHLYFYWYRQILGQKVEFLVSFYNNEISEKSEIFDDQFSVERPDGSNFTLKIRSTKLEDSAMYFCASSEVVGKTSEQYFGPGTRLTVT.

CDR3: CASSVEGDTQYF. CDR3 DNA: TGTGCCAGCAGCGTAGAGGGGGATACGCAGTATTTT. V usage is TRBV9 and J usage is TRBJ2-3; possible D gene TRBD1, 5 bases. V was cut by 0 bases and J by 6 bases, with 5 bases left in between. Looked up from germline, CDR1 is SGDLS and CDR2 is YYNGEE. This CDR3 spans 12 amino acids.

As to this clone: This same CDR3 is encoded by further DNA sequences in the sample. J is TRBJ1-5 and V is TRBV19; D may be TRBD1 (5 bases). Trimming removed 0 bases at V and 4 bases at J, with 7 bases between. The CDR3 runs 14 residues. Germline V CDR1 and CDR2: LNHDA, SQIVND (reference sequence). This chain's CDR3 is CASSIERGNQPQHF. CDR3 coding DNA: TGTGCCAGTAGTATAGAAAGGGGAAATCAGCCCCAGCATTTT. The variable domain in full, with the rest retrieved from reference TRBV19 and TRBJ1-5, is DGGITQSPKYLFRKEGQNVTLSCEQNLNHDAMYWYRQDPGQGLRLIYYSQIVNDFQKGDIAEGYSVSREKKESFPLTVTSAQKNPTAFYLCASSIERGNQPQHFGDGTRLSIL.

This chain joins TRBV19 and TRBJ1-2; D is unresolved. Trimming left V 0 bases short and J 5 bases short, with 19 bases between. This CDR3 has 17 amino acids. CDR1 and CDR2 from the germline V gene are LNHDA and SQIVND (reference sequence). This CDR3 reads CASSIDLNTRRTYGYTF. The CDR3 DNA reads TGTGCCAGTAGTATAGACCTAAACACCCGACGGACTTATGGCTACACCTTC.

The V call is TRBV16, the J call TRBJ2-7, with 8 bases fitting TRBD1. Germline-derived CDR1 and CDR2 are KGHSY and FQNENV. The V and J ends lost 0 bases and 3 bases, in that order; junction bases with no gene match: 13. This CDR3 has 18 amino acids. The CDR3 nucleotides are TGTGCCAGCAGCCAATCAAGGGCAGGGACAGGAGGATTCTACGAGCAGTACTTC. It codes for CASSQSRAGTGGFYEQYF.

The CDR3 sequence is CASSPRVGYEQYF. The CDR3 DNA reads as TGTGCCAGCAGCCCTCGAGTTGGCTACGAGCAGTACTTC. The rearrangement links TRBV11-3 to TRBJ2-7; no firm D call. The CDR3 runs 13 residues. Trimming took off 5 bases at V and 3 bases at J, with 11 bases between the two ends. Germline V gives CDR1 SGHNT, CDR2 YENEEA.

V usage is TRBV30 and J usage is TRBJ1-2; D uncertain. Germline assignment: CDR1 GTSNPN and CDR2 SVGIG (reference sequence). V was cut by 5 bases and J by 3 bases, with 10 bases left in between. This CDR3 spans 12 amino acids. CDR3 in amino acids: CAWSTDYYGYTF. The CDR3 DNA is TGTGCCTGGTCGACGGACTACTATGGCTACACCTTC.

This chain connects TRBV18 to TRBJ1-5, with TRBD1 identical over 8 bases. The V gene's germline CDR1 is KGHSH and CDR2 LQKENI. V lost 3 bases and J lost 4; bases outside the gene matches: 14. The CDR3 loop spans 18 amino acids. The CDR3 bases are TGTGCCAGCTCACCCCTTCGGGCAGGGGGCTCTGGAAATCAGCCCCAGCATTTT. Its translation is CASSPLRAGGSGNQPQHF.

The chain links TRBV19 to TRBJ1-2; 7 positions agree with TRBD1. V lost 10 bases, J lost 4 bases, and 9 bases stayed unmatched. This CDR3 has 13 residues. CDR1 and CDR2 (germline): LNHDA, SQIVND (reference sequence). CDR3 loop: CATERGDSYGYTF. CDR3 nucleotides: TGTGCCACCGAAAGGGGGGACAGCTATGGCTACACCTTC. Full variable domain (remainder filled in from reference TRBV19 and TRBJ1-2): DGGITQSPKYLFRKEGQNVTLSCEQNLNHDAMYWYRQDPGQGLRLIYYSQIVNDFQKGDIAEGYSVSREKKESFPLTVTSAQKNPTAFYLCATERGDSYGYTFGSGTRLTVV.